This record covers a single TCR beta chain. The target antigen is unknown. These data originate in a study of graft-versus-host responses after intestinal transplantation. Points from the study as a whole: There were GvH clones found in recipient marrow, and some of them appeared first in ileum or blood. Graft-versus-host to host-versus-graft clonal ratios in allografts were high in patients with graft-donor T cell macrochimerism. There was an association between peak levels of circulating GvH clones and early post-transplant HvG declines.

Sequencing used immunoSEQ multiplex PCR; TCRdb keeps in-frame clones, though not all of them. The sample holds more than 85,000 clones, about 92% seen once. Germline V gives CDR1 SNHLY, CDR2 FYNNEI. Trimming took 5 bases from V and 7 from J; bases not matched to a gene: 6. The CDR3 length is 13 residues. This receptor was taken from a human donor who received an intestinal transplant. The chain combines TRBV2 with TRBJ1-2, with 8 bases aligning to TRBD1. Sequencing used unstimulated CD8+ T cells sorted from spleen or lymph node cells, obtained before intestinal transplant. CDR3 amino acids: CASSFQGAVGYTF. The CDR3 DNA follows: TGTGCCAGCAGTTTTCAGGGGGCTGTTGGCTACACCTTC. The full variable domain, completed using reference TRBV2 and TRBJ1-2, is EPEVTQTPSHQVTQMGQEVILRCVPISNHLYFYWYRQILGQKVEFLVSFYNNEISEKSEIFDDQFSVERPDGSNFTLKIRSTKLEDSAMYFCASSFQGAVGYTFGSGTRLTVV.